This T cell receptor beta chain was captured in a study of T cells in Graves' hyperthyroidism and ophthalmopathy. Comment on this clonotype: Its cognate antigen is unknown.

The source material, RNA transcripts, was used to amplify TCR beta CDR3 regions. The HTBI primer set served for first-round RT-PCR of the TCR CDR3. TCRdb independently ran MiXCR on the multiplex PCR reads; one entry per CDR3 protein. The table has 350,000 to 400,000 distinct CDR3 sequences, around 13% seen once. Not enrolled were patients with uncontrolled infection, other autoimmune disease, pregnancy or lactation. This CDR3 is 14 amino acids long. CDR1 and CDR2 (germline): MNHEY, SVGEGT. V trimming: 7 bases; J trimming: 3 bases; junction bases outside the gene matches: 6. Findings of the study overall: For ophthalmopathy, model prediction preceded onset by a median about six months. Separation of ophthalmopathy from stable hyperthyroidism was achieved by a 13 V-J model.

This chain uses TRBV6-2 or TRBV6-3 with TRBJ2-7; 10 bases match TRBD1. Sample: blood. This TCR came from an older woman with Graves' hyperthyroidism. The CDR3 loop is CASMGTGDVYEQYF. The CDR3, as DNA: TGTGCCAGCATGGGGACAGGGGACGTCTACGAGCAGTACTTC.